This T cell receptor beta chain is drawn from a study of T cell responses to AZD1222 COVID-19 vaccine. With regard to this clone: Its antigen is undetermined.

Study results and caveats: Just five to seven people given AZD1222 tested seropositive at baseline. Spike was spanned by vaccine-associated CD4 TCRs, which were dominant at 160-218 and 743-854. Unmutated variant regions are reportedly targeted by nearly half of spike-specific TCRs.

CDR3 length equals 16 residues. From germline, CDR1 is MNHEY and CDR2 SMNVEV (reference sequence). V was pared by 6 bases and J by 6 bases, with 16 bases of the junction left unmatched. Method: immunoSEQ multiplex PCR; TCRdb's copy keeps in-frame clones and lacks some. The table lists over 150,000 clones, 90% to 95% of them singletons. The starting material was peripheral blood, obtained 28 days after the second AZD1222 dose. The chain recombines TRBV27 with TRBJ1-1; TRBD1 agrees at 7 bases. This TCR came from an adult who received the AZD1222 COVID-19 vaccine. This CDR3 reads CASSRNDRAGFAEAFF. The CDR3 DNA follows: TGTGCCAGCAGCCGAAACGACAGGGCGGGGTTCGCTGAAGCTTTCTTT.